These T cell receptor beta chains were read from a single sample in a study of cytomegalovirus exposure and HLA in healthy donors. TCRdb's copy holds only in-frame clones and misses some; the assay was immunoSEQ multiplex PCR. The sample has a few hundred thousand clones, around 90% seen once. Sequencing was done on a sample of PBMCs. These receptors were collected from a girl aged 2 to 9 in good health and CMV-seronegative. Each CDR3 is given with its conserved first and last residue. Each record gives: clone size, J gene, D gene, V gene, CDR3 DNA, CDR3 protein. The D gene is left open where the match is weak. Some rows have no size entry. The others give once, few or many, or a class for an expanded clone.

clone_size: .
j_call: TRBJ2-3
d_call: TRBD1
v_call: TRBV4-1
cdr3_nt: TGCGCCAGCAGCCAACCCAGAATGACAGGGCTGTTGCGGGATACGCAGTATTTT
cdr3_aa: CASSQPRMTGLLRDTQYF

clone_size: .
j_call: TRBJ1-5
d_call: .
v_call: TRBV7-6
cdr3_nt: TGTGCCAGCAGCTTTTCAGGGAATCAGCCCCAGCATTTT
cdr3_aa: CASSFSGNQPQHF

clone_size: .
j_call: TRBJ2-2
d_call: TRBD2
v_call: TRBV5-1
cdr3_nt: TGCGCCAGCAGCACCGGGACTAGCGGAAACACCGGGGAGCTGTTTTTT
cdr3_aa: CASSTGTSGNTGELFF

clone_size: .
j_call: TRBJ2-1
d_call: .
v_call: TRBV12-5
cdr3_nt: TGTGCTAGTGGTTTGGACCCTAAGACGGGTAGCTCCTACAATGAGCAGTTCTTC
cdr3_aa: CASGLDPKTGSSYNEQFF

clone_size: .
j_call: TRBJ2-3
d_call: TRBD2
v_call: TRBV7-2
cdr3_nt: TGTGCCAGACTCCTTGGGACTAGCGGGGGGCCACCTAGCACAGATACGCAGTATTTT
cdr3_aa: CARLLGTSGGPPSTDTQYF

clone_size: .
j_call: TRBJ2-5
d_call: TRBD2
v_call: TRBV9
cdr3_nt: TGTGCCAGCAGCGTAGGGACTAGCGGGAGTCGAGAGACCCAGTACTTC
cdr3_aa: CASSVGTSGSRETQYF

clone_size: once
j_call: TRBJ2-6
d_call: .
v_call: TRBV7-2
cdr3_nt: TGTGCCAGCACGTTAACCAACGTCCTGACTTTC
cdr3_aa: CASTLTNVLTF

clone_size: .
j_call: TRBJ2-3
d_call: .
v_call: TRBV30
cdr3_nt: TGTGCCTGGAGTACAGCGGGCAGGGATACGCAGTATTTT
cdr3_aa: CAWSTAGRDTQYF

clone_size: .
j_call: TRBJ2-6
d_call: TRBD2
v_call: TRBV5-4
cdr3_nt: TGTGCCAGCAGCTCCCCGGGGACTAGCGGGATCTCTGGGGCCAACGTCCTGACTTTC
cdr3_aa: CASSSPGTSGISGANVLTF

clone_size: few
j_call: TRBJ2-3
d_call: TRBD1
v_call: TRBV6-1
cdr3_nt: TGTGCCAGCAGTCGACAGGGGACCGTGACAGATACGCAGTATTTT
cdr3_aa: CASSRQGTVTDTQYF

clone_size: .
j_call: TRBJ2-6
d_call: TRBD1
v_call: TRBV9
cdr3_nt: TGTGCCAGCAGCACACAGGGGGCTGGGGCCAACGTCCTGACTTTC
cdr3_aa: CASSTQGAGANVLTF

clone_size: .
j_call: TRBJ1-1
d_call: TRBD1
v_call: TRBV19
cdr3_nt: TGTGCCAGTAGTATATATTACAGGGGCTGGACTGAAGCTTTCTTT
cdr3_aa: CASSIYYRGWTEAFF

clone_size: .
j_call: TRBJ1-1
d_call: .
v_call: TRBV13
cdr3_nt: TGTGCCAGCAGCCGCGGAGGGTGGAGCAGCACTGAAGCTTTCTTT
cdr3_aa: CASSRGGWSSTEAFF

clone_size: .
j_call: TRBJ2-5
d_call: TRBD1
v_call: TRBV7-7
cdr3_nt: TGTGCCAGCAGCCTGGGACAGATTGAGACCCAGTACTTC
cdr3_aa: CASSLGQIETQYF

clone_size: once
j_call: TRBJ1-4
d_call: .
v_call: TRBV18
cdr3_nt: TGTGCCAGCTCACCATCCAGTACTAATGAAAAACTGTTTTTT
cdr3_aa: CASSPSSTNEKLFF

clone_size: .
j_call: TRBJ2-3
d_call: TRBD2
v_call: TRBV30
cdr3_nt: TGTGCCTGGAGTACCGTCGGGGGGGCCACAGATACGCAGTATTTT
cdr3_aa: CAWSTVGGATDTQYF

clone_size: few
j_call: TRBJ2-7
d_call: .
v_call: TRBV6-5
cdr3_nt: TGTGCCAGCAGTTCCCAGGGCCCCAAGGTCTACGAGCAGTACTTC
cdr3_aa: CASSSQGPKVYEQYF

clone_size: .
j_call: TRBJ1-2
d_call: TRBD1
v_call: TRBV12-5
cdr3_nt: TGTGCTAGTGGGCTGACAGGGGTGAGTGGCTACACCTTC
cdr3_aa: CASGLTGVSGYTF

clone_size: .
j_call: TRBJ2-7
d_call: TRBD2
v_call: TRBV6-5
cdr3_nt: TGTGCCAGCAGTTACTCCCCACTAGCGTATTACGAGCAGTACTTC
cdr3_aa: CASSYSPLAYYEQYF

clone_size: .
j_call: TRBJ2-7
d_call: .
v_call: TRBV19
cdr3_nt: TGTGCCAGTAGTATAGAGGGCACGGGCGGGGTCCGACACGAGCAGTACTTC
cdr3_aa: CASSIEGTGGVRHEQYF

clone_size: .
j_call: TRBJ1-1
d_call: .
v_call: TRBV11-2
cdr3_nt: TGTGCCAGCAGCTTAGAGGTCAGGGGAACTGAAGCTTTCTTT
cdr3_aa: CASSLEVRGTEAFF

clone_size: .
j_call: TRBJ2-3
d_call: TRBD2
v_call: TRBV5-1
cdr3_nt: TGCGCCAGCAGAGGGCCATCGGGAGGACTAGATACGCAGTATTTT
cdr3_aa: CASRGPSGGLDTQYF

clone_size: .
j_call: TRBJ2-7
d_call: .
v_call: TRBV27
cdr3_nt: TGTGCCAGCAGTTTATCGGCCCTCAACGAGCAGTACTTC
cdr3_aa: CASSLSALNEQYF

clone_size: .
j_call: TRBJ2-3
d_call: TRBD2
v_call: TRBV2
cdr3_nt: TGTGCCAGCAGTAGAGTAGCGGGTTCCACAGATACGCAGTATTTT
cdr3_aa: CASSRVAGSTDTQYF

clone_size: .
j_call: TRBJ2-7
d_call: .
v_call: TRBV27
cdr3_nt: TGTGCCAGCAGTTTAGGAGTGCGAGGAAACTACGAGCAGTACTTC
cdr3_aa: CASSLGVRGNYEQYF